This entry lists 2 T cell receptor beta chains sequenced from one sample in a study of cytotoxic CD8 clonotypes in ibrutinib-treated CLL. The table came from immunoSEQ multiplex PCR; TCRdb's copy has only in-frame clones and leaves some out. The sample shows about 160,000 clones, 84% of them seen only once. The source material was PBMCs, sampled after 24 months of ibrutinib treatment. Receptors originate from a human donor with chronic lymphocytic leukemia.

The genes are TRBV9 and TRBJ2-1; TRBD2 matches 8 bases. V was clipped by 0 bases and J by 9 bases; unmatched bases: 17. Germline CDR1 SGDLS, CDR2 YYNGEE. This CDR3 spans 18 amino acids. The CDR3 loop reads CASSVALGWGREVSEQFF. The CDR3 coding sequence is TGTGCCAGCAGCGTAGCACTCGGTTGGGGGCGGGAGGTTAGTGAGCAGTTCTTC.

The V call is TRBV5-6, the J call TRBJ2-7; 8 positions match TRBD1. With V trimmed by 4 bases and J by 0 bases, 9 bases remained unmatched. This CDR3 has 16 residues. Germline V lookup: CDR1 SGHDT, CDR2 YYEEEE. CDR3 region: CASSVTGGGSSYEQYF. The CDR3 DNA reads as TGTGCCAGCAGCGTAACAGGGGGAGGATCCTCCTACGAGCAGTACTTC.